This T cell receptor (beta chain) was captured in a study of CD8 T cells in Susac syndrome. Whole-study results and caveats: The CD4+ T cell repertoires from Susac syndrome exhibited no clonal expansion.

CD8+ and CD4+ T cells taken from blood had their TCR beta sequenced. cDNA came from about 0.5 to 1 ug RNA primed by random hexamers. Amplification of TCR beta CDR3 used immunoSEQ multiplex PCR across 54 Vbeta and 13 Jbeta. MiXCR, applied by TCRdb to the immunoSEQ multiplex PCR reads, yields one record per CDR3 protein. The sample records under 200,000 distinct CDR3 sequences, 90% to 95% being singletons. The V gene's germline CDR1 is SGDLS and CDR2 YYNGEE. CDR3 size: 15 residues. With V trimmed by 1 base and J by 3 bases, 6 bases remained unmatched. Turning to this clonotype: The antigen is undetermined.

Material: CD4+ T cells from PBMCs. This TCR derives from a human donor with Susac syndrome. V usage is TRBV9 and J usage is TRBJ2-7; 8 bases line up with TRBD1. The CDR3 bases are TGTGCCAGCAGCGTAAGCCAGGGGGCAATCTACGAGCAGTACTTC. This translates into CASSVSQGAIYEQYF.